This entry lists 21 T cell receptor beta chains sequenced from one sample in a study of blood T cell repertoires in COVID-19 (dated by TCRdb to about 2020). Libraries came from the immunoSEQ multiplex PCR assay. TCRdb mirrors the immuneACCESS table, restricted to in-frame sequences. Some clones are absent from its copies; in checked studies, under half trace to an unresolved V gene, and the reason for the others is unknown. Recorded for this sample are fewer than 400,000 clones; roughly 86% of them occurred a single time. The biggest ten clones account for 1.7% of the sample. Sequences were obtained from PBMCs or T cells enriched from blood (not recorded which). Receptor source: a woman aged 25 to 39 who had recovered from COVID-19.

The rearrangement joins TRBV7-2 to TRBJ2-5; D is possibly TRBD2 (5 bases). V was shortened by 5 bases and J by 0 bases, with 13 bases between the two germline ends. The germline V gene encodes CDR1 SGHTA and CDR2 FQGNSA. The CDR3 runs 15 residues. The CDR3 DNA follows: TGTGCCAGCAGCCCGCGGTCCGGGAACCAAGAGACCCAGTACTTC. It encodes CASSPRSGNQETQYF.

This chain uses TRBV5-1 with TRBJ2-1, with D perhaps matching TRBD2 (5 bases). V was trimmed by 3 bases and J by 14 bases, leaving 18 bases between them. The germline CDR1 and CDR2 sequences are SGHRS and YFSETQ. This CDR3 comprises 13 residues. Here the CDR3 DNA reads TGCGCCAGCAGCTACCGGGCCCCCGGGGATGAGTTCTTC. Its protein is CASSYRAPGDEFF.

This clone was seen only once. The V call is TRBV2, the J call TRBJ2-3, with unresolved D. Trimming took 7 bases from V and 2 from J, leaving 10 bases between them. The CDR3 covers 13 residues. CDR1 and CDR2 (germline): SNHLY, FYNNEI. Here the CDR3 reads CASNAVDTDTQYF. The CDR3 DNA is TGTGCCAGCAATGCGGTCGACACAGATACGCAGTATTTT.

The chain couples TRBV10-3 to TRBJ1-6, with no clear D. Trimming pared 0 bases from V and 6 bases from J, leaving 15 bases between. This CDR3 is built from 17 residues. Germline V gene data show CDR1 as ENHRY and CDR2 as SYGVKD. CDR3 region: CAISESGLVSINSPLHF. DNA for the CDR3: TGTGCCATCAGTGAGTCGGGCTTGGTTTCGATTAATTCACCCCTCCACTTT.

The rearrangement uses TRBV7-9 and TRBJ1-1, with 7 bases identical to TRBD1. CDR1 and CDR2 (germline): SEHNR, FQNEAQ (reference sequence). V gave up 5 bases and J gave up 8 bases; unmatched junction bases: 5. The CDR3 consists of 12 residues. CDR3 amino acids: CASSPEDREAFF. The DNA for the CDR3 is TGTGCCAGCAGCCCAGAGGACAGGGAAGCTTTCTTT.

CDR3 DNA sequence: TGTGCCAGCAGTCCGCCGAGTCTTGGATATTCGACAGGGCCAAACTATGGCTACACCTTC. It encodes CASSPPSLGYSTGPNYGYTF. The chain uses TRBV6-2 or TRBV6-3 and TRBJ1-2; 7 bases map to TRBD1. Germline loops: CDR1 MNHEY, CDR2 SVGEGT. V shed 5 bases, J shed 2 bases, and the junction held 23 bases outside the gene matches. The CDR3 spans 20 residues.

The chain uses TRBV27 and TRBJ2-1, with TRBD2 identical over 7 bases. The ends lost 0 bases at V and 4 bases at J; junction bases unmatched: 3. Looked up from germline, CDR1 is MNHEY and CDR2 is SMNVEV (reference sequence). The CDR3 totals 15 residues. The CDR3 DNA reads as TGTGCCAGCAGTTTATCTCTAGCGGCATACAATGAGCAGTTCTTC. This sequence encodes CASSLSLAAYNEQFF.

V is TRBV6-2 or TRBV6-3 and J is TRBJ2-7; possibly TRBD1 for D (5 bases). The CDR3 is 16 amino acids. Trimming removed 0 bases from V and 0 bases from J, with 12 bases in between. In germline, CDR1 is MNHEY, CDR2 SVGEGT. CDR3 bases: TGTGCCAGCAGTTACTCGTTCGACAGAAGCTCCTACGAGCAGTACTTC. This encodes CASSYSFDRSSYEQYF.

The rearrangement links TRBV30 to TRBJ2-7; weak D call: TRBD1 (5 bases). V lost 0 bases to trimming and J lost 12 bases, with 12 bases between them. Germline V gives CDR1 GTSNPN, CDR2 SVGIG (reference sequence). The CDR3 runs 11 residues. The CDR3 nucleotides read TGTGCCTGGAGTGTCGAGGACACCCGGTACTTC. Its protein is CAWSVEDTRYF.

The chain employs TRBV5-1 and TRBJ2-1, with no clear D. Germline-derived CDR1 and CDR2 are SGHRS and YFSETQ. This CDR3 spans 14 amino acids. V shed 0 bases and J shed 2 bases, with 6 bases lying between them. In DNA, the CDR3 is TGCGCCAGCAGCTTGGACGGTCCCTACAATGAGCAGTTCTTC. Protein: CASSLDGPYNEQFF. The variable domain in full, with the rest retrieved from reference TRBV5-1 and TRBJ2-1, is KAGVTQTPRYLIKTRGQQVTLSCSPISGHRSVSWYQQTPGQGLQFLFEYFSETQRNKGNFPGRFSGRQFSNSRSEMNVSTLELGDSALYLCASSLDGPYNEQFFGPGTRLTVL.

This clone was observed once. The rearrangement uses TRBV9 and TRBJ1-2; D might be TRBD1 (5 bases). V lost 3 bases to trimming and J lost 0 bases, with 12 bases between them. Germline CDR1 is SGDLS and CDR2 is YYNGEE. CDR3 length: 15 residues. The CDR3 sequence: CASSAQGGANYGYTF. CDR3 DNA sequence: TGTGCCAGCAGCGCCCAGGGTGGGGCTAACTATGGCTACACCTTC.

The chain has TRBV7-6 and TRBJ2-2; 11 bases align to TRBD2. The CDR3 length is 15 residues. Germline loops: CDR1 SGHVS, CDR2 FNYEAQ. V shed 5 bases, J shed 5 bases, and the junction held 4 bases outside the gene matches. CDR3 protein: CASSGTSGPTGELFF. In DNA form, the CDR3 reads TGTGCCAGCAGCGGGACTAGCGGACCGACCGGGGAGCTGTTTTTT.

The chain links TRBV7-9 to TRBJ2-7, with unresolved D. The CDR3 runs 13 residues. Germline loops: CDR1 SEHNR, CDR2 FQNEAQ (reference sequence). Deletions cut 4 bases from V and 2 bases from J, with 9 bases between. CDR3 sequence: CASSSLSPYEQYF. CDR3 sequence (DNA): TGTGCCAGCAGCTCCCTGTCCCCCTACGAGCAGTACTTC.

This chain uses TRBV19 with TRBJ1-1, with D unclear. Germline V gene sequence: CDR1 LNHDA, CDR2 SQIVND (reference sequence). The CDR3 consists of 10 residues. With 11 bases removed from V and 4 bases from J, the gap between germline ends came to 8 bases. The CDR3 bases are TGTGCCGTTGAGGGCACTGAAGCTTTCTTT. This codes for CAVEGTEAFF.

The chain couples TRBV19 to TRBJ1-6, with 7 positions matching TRBD1. Germline-derived CDR1 and CDR2 are LNHDA and SQIVND (reference sequence). Trimming removed 4 bases from V and 4 bases from J; junction bases left unmatched: 7. The CDR3 has 16 amino acids. CDR3 residues: CASSTRDRQYNSPLHF. CDR3 nucleotide sequence: TGTGCCAGTAGTACCCGGGACAGACAATATAATTCACCCCTCCACTTT.

In DNA form, the CDR3 reads TGTGCCAGTAGTCCCGGACTAGCGGGGGTCACAGATACGCAGTATTTT. Its translation is CASSPGLAGVTDTQYF. This chain joins TRBV19 and TRBJ2-3, with 13 bases that match TRBD2. Germline lookup yields CDR1 LNHDA and CDR2 SQIVND (reference sequence). Germline trimming cut 5 bases from V and 2 bases from J; bases unmatched to any gene: 4. The CDR3 consists of 16 residues.

This chain joins TRBV5-4 and TRBJ1-1; D is unclear. V lost 2 bases and J lost 9, with 11 bases in between. The CDR3 consists of 12 residues. Germline-derived CDR1 and CDR2 are SGHNT and YYREEE (reference sequence). CDR3 nucleotide sequence: TGTGCCAGCAGCTTCGGGGAGGGCCAAGCTTTCTTT. It codes for CASSFGEGQAFF.

The rearrangement uses TRBV5-6 and TRBJ1-1, with 7 bases matching TRBD1. V lost 2 bases and J lost 0; bases outside the gene matches: 7. CDR1 is SGHDT and CDR2 is YYEEEE in the germline V gene. The length of the CDR3 is 16 residues. Here the CDR3 reads CASSLVGQFMNTEAFF. The CDR3 coding sequence is TGTGCCAGCAGCTTAGTGGGACAGTTCATGAACACTGAAGCTTTCTTT.

The V call is TRBV18, the J call TRBJ2-5, with 10 bases identical to TRBD2. Trimming took 3 bases from V and 1 from J; bases not matched to a gene: 2. Germline-derived CDR1 and CDR2 are KGHSH and LQKENI. This CDR3 is 15 amino acids long. CDR3 in amino acids: CASSPERGGQETQYF. CDR3 nucleotide sequence: TGTGCCAGCTCACCGGAGCGGGGGGGCCAAGAGACCCAGTACTTC.

The CDR3 protein is CASSLRDRTYSNQPQHF. CDR3 nucleotide sequence: TGTGCCAGCAGCTTGCGCGACAGGACTTATAGCAATCAGCCCCAGCATTTT. This rearrangement joins TRBV5-8 to TRBJ1-5; the D gene is possibly TRBD1 (6 bases). The length of the CDR3 is 17 residues. Trimming removed 1 base at V and 0 bases at J, with 14 bases between. The germline gives CDR1 SGHTS, CDR2 YDEGEE.

This chain connects TRBV6-5 to TRBJ1-5; D might be TRBD1 (6 bases). This CDR3 is built from 15 residues. CDR1 and CDR2 from the germline V gene are MNHEY and SVGAGI. Trimming left V 6 bases short and J 1 base short, with 13 bases between. This CDR3 is CASSPRDKSNQPQHF. Written as DNA, the CDR3 is TGTGCCAGCAGCCCCAGGGACAAGAGCAATCAGCCCCAGCATTTT.